One sample yielded the 24 T cell receptor beta chains listed below, sequenced in a study of CD8 T cells in Susac syndrome (dated by TCRdb to the late 2010s). Library preparation was by the immunoSEQ multiplex PCR assay. RNA was extracted with the RNeasy kit and about 0.5 to 1 ug was reverse transcribed using random hexamers. Clones were called with MiXCR by TCRdb after fastp trimmed the public reads at Q25, and only in-frame beta chains were retained. A single entry per CDR3 protein holds the most common genes and DNA from its merged rows. The sample data list some 200,000 distinct CDR3 sequences, and 92% of these were observed just once. Clones ranked in the top ten supply around 0.14% of the sample. Input material: CD8+ T cells from PBMCs. The receptors here all came from a human donor with multiple sclerosis.

The chain carries TRBV29-1 and TRBJ2-1; D uncertain. Germline lookup yields CDR1 SQVTM and CDR2 ANQGSEA. Trimming stripped 4 bases from V and 4 bases from J, with 11 bases between. The CDR3 runs to 13 residues. Written as DNA, the CDR3 is TGCAGCGTTGGACCGACCCGGTACAATGAGCAGTTCTTC. Its translation: CSVGPTRYNEQFF.

This rearrangement joins TRBV7-8 to TRBJ2-7, with 7 bases that match TRBD1. This CDR3 is built from 15 residues. V gave up 3 bases and J gave up 2 bases; unmatched junction bases: 7. Germline-derived CDR1 and CDR2 are SGHVS and FQNEAQ. CDR3 DNA: TGTGCCAGCAGCTTTAAAGGGGGCACGACCTACGAGCAGTACTTC. It translates to CASSFKGGTTYEQYF.

This chain connects TRBV27 to TRBJ1-2; no clear D. Between the trimmed V and J ends, which lost 6 bases and 0 bases, there was a span of 8 bases. The CDR3 extends over 13 amino acids. Germline CDR1 MNHEY, CDR2 SMNVEV (reference sequence). The CDR3: CASSPLPNYGYTF. In nucleotides, the CDR3 is TGTGCCAGCAGCCCGCTCCCTAACTATGGCTACACCTTC.

The chain joins TRBV7-9 to TRBJ2-7, with D unclear. V lost 1 base and J lost 7, with 11 bases in between. The CDR3 consists of 13 residues. Germline V gene data show CDR1 as SEHNR and CDR2 as FQNEAQ (reference sequence). The CDR3 region has the DNA TGTGCCAGCAGCTTAGGGAGCCCCTGGGAGCAGTACTTC. Its translation: CASSLGSPWEQYF.

V gene TRBV27 combines with J gene TRBJ2-7, with D tentatively TRBD1 (6 bases). Germline V CDR1 and CDR2: MNHEY, SMNVEV (reference sequence). V shed 5 bases and J shed 2 bases, with 16 bases lying between them. CDR3 length: 15 amino acids. CDR3 sequence reads: CASSLELTGPYEQYF. The CDR3 coding sequence is TGTGCCAGCAGTCTAGAATTGACAGGTCCCTACGAGCAGTACTTC.

The chain uses TRBV9 and TRBJ2-2; D remains unclear. Trimming shortened V by 4 bases and J by 8 bases, and 15 bases separated the two germline ends. The CDR3 has 14 residues. Germline V gene sequence: CDR1 SGDLS, CDR2 YYNGEE. The CDR3 bases are TGTGCCAGCAGCCCTTCGACTCTGACGGGGGAGCTGTTTTTT. This encodes CASSPSTLTGELFF.

The CDR3 loop reads CASSRTVGSQETQYF. In DNA form, the CDR3 reads TGTGCCAGCAGCCGGACAGTGGGGAGTCAAGAGACCCAGTACTTC. This sequence joins TRBV7-9 and TRBJ2-5; tentative D call: TRBD1 (6 bases). CDR3 length: 15 residues. Trimming left V 5 bases short and J 2 bases short, with 15 bases between. Germline V gene lookup returns CDR1 SEHNR and CDR2 FQNEAQ (reference sequence).

The chain is built from TRBV4-3 and TRBJ2-2, with 8 bases lining up with TRBD1. CDR3 length: 14 amino acids. The V segment lost 2 bases and the J segment 5 bases; nucleotides outside the gene matches: 1. Germline lookup yields CDR1 LGHNA and CDR2 YSLEER. CDR3 in amino acids: CASSQNRGTGELFF. The CDR3 DNA follows: TGCGCCAGCAGCCAAAACAGGGGGACCGGGGAGCTGTTTTTT.

This clonotype appeared a single time. The chain couples TRBV29-1 to TRBJ2-7, with no clear D. Trimming removed 4 bases from V and 4 bases from J, with 8 bases in between. CDR3 length: 11 amino acids. Per germline, CDR1 SQVTM and CDR2 ANQGSEA. This chain's CDR3 is CSVVASYEQYF. The CDR3 nucleotides read TGCAGCGTTGTGGCAAGTTACGAGCAGTACTTC.

This chain uses TRBV30 with TRBJ1-5, with a possible D match to TRBD1 (5 bases). The CDR3 covers 12 residues. Trimming stripped 0 bases from V and 9 bases from J, with 9 bases between. Germline V gene data show CDR1 as GTSNPN and CDR2 as SVGIG (reference sequence). The CDR3: CAWSVLGGPQHF. As DNA, the CDR3 is TGTGCCTGGAGTGTACTCGGGGGGCCCCAGCATTTT.

The genes are TRBV12-3 or TRBV12-4 and TRBJ1-3; D is uncertain. Trimming pared 1 base from V and 3 bases from J, leaving 4 bases between. The CDR3 has 13 amino acids. CDR3 DNA sequence: TGTGCCAGCAGTTTAGGGGGTGGAAACACCATATATTTT. Its translation is CASSLGGGNTIYF.

The rearrangement joins TRBV30 to TRBJ2-1; TRBD1 agrees at 8 bases. CDR1 is GTSNPN and CDR2 is SVGIG in the germline V gene (reference sequence). The CDR3 runs 14 residues. The ends lost 5 bases at V and 6 bases at J; junction bases unmatched: 9. CDR3 in amino acids: CAWQDREYANEQFF. The DNA of the CDR3 is TGTGCCTGGCAGGACAGGGAATATGCCAATGAGCAGTTCTTC.

The J gene is TRBJ2-2, the V gene TRBV9; D perhaps matches TRBD2 (5 bases). The V gene lost 2 bases and the J gene lost 2 bases, with 13 bases spanning the gap. Germline V gene lookup returns CDR1 SGDLS and CDR2 YYNGEE. The CDR3 covers 16 residues. The chain's CDR3 is CASSVEGSLNTGELFF. The CDR3 DNA follows: TGTGCCAGCAGCGTCGAGGGCAGCCTAAACACCGGGGAGCTGTTTTTT.

The chain carries TRBV27 and TRBJ2-3; D remains ambiguous. The CDR3 is 12 amino acids. Per germline, CDR1 MNHEY and CDR2 SMNVEV (reference sequence). V was pared by 6 bases and J by 6 bases, with 10 bases between. The chain's CDR3 is CASRTSEDTQYF. The DNA of the CDR3 is TGTGCCAGCAGAACTTCGGAGGATACGCAGTATTTT.

CDR3 amino acids: CASRPKISSNEQFF. CDR3 sequence (DNA): TGCGCCAGCAGACCGAAGATTAGCAGCAATGAGCAGTTCTTC. The chain links TRBV5-1 to TRBJ2-1; D is unclear. CDR3 length: 14 amino acids. Trimming pared 5 bases from V and 6 bases from J, leaving 15 bases between. Germline CDR1 SGHRS, CDR2 YFSETQ.

J is TRBJ1-1 and V is TRBV19; the match to TRBD1 covers 10 bases. Trimming at V came to 7 bases and at J to 5 bases, leaving 13 bases not matched to a gene. CDR3 size: 16 residues. Germline values: CDR1 LNHDA, CDR2 SQIVND (reference sequence). CDR3 sequence: CASIPPTGTGETEAFF. The CDR3 coding sequence is TGTGCCAGTATTCCCCCTACCGGGACAGGGGAGACTGAAGCTTTCTTT.

This sequence joins TRBV9 and TRBJ2-1; D unresolved. The CDR3 consists of 14 residues. Trimming took 4 bases from V and 1 from J, leaving 9 bases between them. Germline CDR1 SGDLS, CDR2 YYNGEE. The DNA of the CDR3 is TGTGCCAGCAGCCTAACAGATTCCTACAATGAGCAGTTCTTC. The encoded protein is CASSLTDSYNEQFF.

The chain is built from TRBV10-2 and TRBJ1-5, with D hard to call. This CDR3 is built from 15 residues. V was trimmed by 2 bases and J by 2 bases, leaving 10 bases between them. CDR1 and CDR2 (germline): WSHSY, SAAADI. DNA of the CDR3: TGCGCCAGCAGTGAGGAAGGGTTAGGCAATCAGCCCCAGCATTTT. Protein product: CASSEEGLGNQPQHF.

This chain connects TRBV29-1 to TRBJ2-5; possibly TRBD1 for D (6 bases). CDR1 is SQVTM, CDR2 ANQGSEA, per germline. The CDR3 runs to 13 residues. Trimming removed 5 bases from V and 5 bases from J, with 15 bases in between. CDR3 in DNA: TGCAGCGTTTTTCCAGGGGAAACCGAGACCCAGTACTTC. Its protein product is CSVFPGETETQYF.

This clonotype has only one observation. This sequence joins TRBV20-1 and TRBJ2-5; possible D gene TRBD2, 5 bases. The germline V gene has CDR1 DFQATT and CDR2 SNEGSKA (reference sequence). V lost 5 bases and J 2 bases, leaving 21 bases between the germline ends. The CDR3 is made up of 16 amino acids. In DNA form, the CDR3 reads TGCAGTGCTCGCCATAGGGCTAGCCTTACACAAGAGACCCAGTACTTC. Translating it yields CSARHRASLTQETQYF.

The chain couples TRBV7-3 to TRBJ2-1; D gene uncertain. CDR1 SGHTA and CDR2 FQGTGA come from the germline V gene. The CDR3 has 11 amino acids. Trimming shortened V by 5 bases and J by 9 bases, and 8 bases separated the two germline ends. CDR3 nucleotides: TGTGCCAGCAGCATCGACGGTGAGCAGTTCTTC. It encodes CASSIDGEQFF.

This clonotype is a singleton in its sample. The J gene is TRBJ2-2, the V gene TRBV7-9; the D gene is possibly TRBD2 (7 bases). From germline, CDR1 is SEHNR and CDR2 FQNEAQ (reference sequence). V lost 5 bases, J lost 6 bases, and 19 bases lay in between. The CDR3 is made up of 16 amino acids. CDR3 residues: CASSHFWRGPAGELFF. Here the CDR3 DNA reads TGTGCCAGCAGCCACTTCTGGCGGGGGCCGGCCGGGGAGCTGTTTTTT.

The chain is built from TRBV6-5 and TRBJ2-5; the D gene could be TRBD1 or TRBD2 (5 bases each). This CDR3 has 14 residues. CDR1 is MNHEY, CDR2 SVGAGI, per germline. With 4 bases removed from V and 3 bases from J, the gap between germline ends came to 12 bases. CDR3 region: CASSSLRGEETQYF. CDR3 coding DNA: TGTGCCAGCAGTTCCCTCAGAGGGGAAGAGACCCAGTACTTC.

The chain links TRBV12-3 or TRBV12-4 to TRBJ2-3; no firm D call. V lost 3 bases and J 0 bases, leaving 13 bases between the germline ends. The CDR3 contains 16 residues. This CDR3 is CASSLLPRPSTDTQYF. Here the CDR3 DNA reads TGTGCCAGCAGTTTGTTACCCAGACCTAGCACAGATACGCAGTATTTT.